These 29 T cell receptor beta chains came from one sample sequenced in a study of T-cell memory formation after mild COVID-19. TCRdb recomputed calls from the 5' RACE reads with MiXCR, one row per CDR3 protein. The sample includes roughly 200,000 distinct CDR3 sequences, approximately 20% of them seen just once. Sequenced input: PBMCs or a T cell subset sorted from them (not recorded which). The receptors stem from an adult woman who had mild COVID-19 (a few samples of this study predate the infection). Cell type and time point are not known.

The CDR3 DNA reads TGTGCCAGCAGTTTAACAGGGGGCGGAAGGACTGAAGCTTTCTTT. Residues: CASSLTGGGRTEAFF. The chain combines TRBV12-3 or TRBV12-4 with TRBJ1-1; 9 nucleotides line up with TRBD1. The CDR3 is 15 amino acids. V was clipped by 2 bases and J by 5 bases; unmatched bases: 6.

This chain connects TRBV12-3 or TRBV12-4 to TRBJ1-5; unclear D gene. This CDR3 is built from 13 residues. V was pared by 6 bases and J by 0 bases, with 6 bases between. CDR3 loop: CASSKNSNQPQHF. Here the CDR3 DNA reads TGTGCCAGCAGCAAAAATAGCAATCAGCCCCAGCATTTT.

This clonotype was picked up a small number of times. The chain employs TRBV6-6 and TRBJ2-7, with TRBD1 matching over 11 bases. V lost 6 bases, J lost 1 base, and 14 bases stayed unmatched. The CDR3 sequence is 18 residues long. Germline V CDR1 and CDR2: MNHNY, SVGAGI (reference sequence). CDR3 protein: CASSSNRDRGVWSYEQYF. CDR3 nucleotide sequence: TGTGCCAGCAGCTCCAACCGGGACAGGGGGGTTTGGTCCTACGAGCAGTACTTC.

In its sample, this clonotype was seen a few times. This chain links TRBV11-2 with TRBJ2-5, with a possible D match to TRBD1 (6 bases). This CDR3 is built from 15 residues. Germline CDR1 reads SGHAT; CDR2 reads FQNNGV. Trimming pared 3 bases from V and 1 base from J, leaving 12 bases between. The CDR3 nucleotides are TGTGCCAGCAGCTTTGACAGGACGCCCCAAGAGACCCAGTACTTC. Translated: CASSFDRTPQETQYF.

V and J are TRBV12-3 or TRBV12-4 and TRBJ1-6; D gene uncertain. The CDR3 spans 14 residues. With 6 bases removed from V and 8 bases from J, the gap between germline ends came to 14 bases. In nucleotides, the CDR3 is TGTGCCAGCAGCCGGACGGTGAGAGATTCACCCCTCCACTTT. Translation gives CASSRTVRDSPLHF.

This clonotype has more than one count but fewer than ten. The chain recombines TRBV6-1 with TRBJ1-5; maybe TRBD1 (5 bases). V was shortened by 3 bases and J by 7 bases, with 13 bases between the two germline ends. This CDR3 is built from 14 residues. The germline V gene encodes CDR1 MNHNS and CDR2 SASEGT. CDR3 DNA: TGTGCCAGCAGTGATGGGGGTTTAGACCAGCCCCAGCATTTT. Its protein product is CASSDGGLDQPQHF.

This sequence joins TRBV18 and TRBJ1-4; 7 nucleotides agree with TRBD1. Germline CDR1 and CDR2: KGHSH and LQKENI. The CDR3 contains 16 residues. J gave up 5 bases and V 3 bases, and 9 bases lay outside the gene matches. Written as DNA, the CDR3 is TGTGCCAGCTCACCTGGTTCCACAGGGGCGAATGAAAAACTGTTTTTT. This encodes CASSPGSTGANEKLFF. The full variable domain, rest sourced from reference TRBV18 and TRBJ1-4, is NAGVMQNPRHLVRRRGQEARLRCSPMKGHSHVYWYRQLPEEGLKFMVYLQKENIIDESGMPKERFSAEFPKEGPSILRIQQVVRGDSAAYFCASSPGSTGANEKLFFGSGTQLSVL.

Ten or more counts support this clonotype. This chain joins TRBV4-2 and TRBJ2-1; the match to TRBD2 covers 8 bases. This CDR3 region has 14 residues. Germline CDR1 and CDR2: LGHNA and YNFKEQ. V lost 6 bases, J lost 8 bases, and 9 bases stayed unmatched. Here the CDR3 reads CASSRTSRVHEQFF. As DNA, the CDR3 is TGTGCCAGCAGTCGGACTAGCAGGGTCCATGAGCAGTTCTTC.

The chain couples TRBV12-3 or TRBV12-4 to TRBJ1-5; D unclear. The CDR3 covers 13 residues. V lost 3 bases to trimming and J lost 6 bases, with 9 bases between them. For the CDR3, the DNA is TGTGCCAGCAGTTTCGCAGGCGGTCAGCCCCAGCATTTT. Amino acids: CASSFAGGQPQHF.

This clonotype was counted a few times. The chain links TRBV7-9 to TRBJ1-2, with D hard to call. The V gene's germline CDR1 is SEHNR and CDR2 FQNEAQ (reference sequence). The V end was cut by 5 bases, the J end by 3 bases, with 16 bases between. This CDR3 is built from 15 residues. CDR3 sequence (DNA): TGTGCCAGCAGCCGATTGGACCTCTATGACTATGGCTACACCTTC. Its protein is CASSRLDLYDYGYTF.

This chain uses TRBV18 with TRBJ2-1; D may correspond to TRBD1 or TRBD2 (5 bases each). Germline CDR1 is KGHSH and CDR2 is LQKENI. V dropped 2 bases and J dropped 8 bases, with 19 bases sitting between them. The CDR3 length is 16 residues. Here the CDR3 DNA reads TGTGCCAGCTCACCATTGGGACCCCACGTACTCCATGAGCAGTTCTTC. It translates to CASSPLGPHVLHEQFF.

The chain combines TRBV7-9 with TRBJ2-3, with 11 bases matching TRBD2. In germline, CDR1 is SEHNR, CDR2 FQNEAQ (reference sequence). The CDR3 is 18 amino acids. The junction had 9 bases not matched to a gene; V was cut back by 2 bases and J by 2 bases. CDR3 protein: CASSLLRTSGFTTDTQYF. DNA of the CDR3: TGTGCCAGCAGCTTATTGCGGACTAGCGGGTTTACCACAGATACGCAGTATTTT.

This clonotype appeared a few times. This chain joins TRBV11-3 and TRBJ2-1; no reliable D call. The CDR3 is 13 amino acids. Germline values: CDR1 SGHNT, CDR2 YENEEA. The V end lost 5 bases, the J end lost 8 bases, and 13 bases lay between the germline ends. Written as DNA, the CDR3 is TGTGCCAGCAGCCCAACCTGGATCCATGAGCAGTTCTTC. Protein: CASSPTWIHEQFF.

CDR3 bases: TGCGCCAGCAGCGACGAGGGTACGCAGTATTTT. Translating it yields CASSDEGTQYF. The gene calls are TRBV4-1 and TRBJ2-3; tentatively, D is TRBD2 (5 bases). Germline lookup yields CDR1 MGHRA and CDR2 YSYEKL. Trimming took 5 bases from V and 8 from J, leaving 8 bases between them. CDR3 length: 11 amino acids.

In this sample, this clonotype turned up a few times. The chain joins TRBV10-3 to TRBJ2-7, with D perhaps TRBD1 (6 bases). Germline-derived CDR1 and CDR2 are ENHRY and SYGVKD. V lost 8 bases to trimming and J lost 2 bases, with 13 bases between them. The CDR3 loop spans 13 amino acids. CDR3 nucleotides: TGTGCCATCGGACAGTATCTAACCTACGAGCAGTACTTC. Translated: CAIGQYLTYEQYF.

This clonotype was observed a handful of times. The J gene is TRBJ1-5, the V gene TRBV2; no clear D. The CDR3 loop spans 15 amino acids. Germline CDR1 is SNHLY and CDR2 is FYNNEI. V gave up 1 base and J gave up 7 bases, with 14 bases separating them. CDR3 amino acids: CASSEGGSPGQPQHF. Here the CDR3 DNA reads TGTGCCAGCAGTGAAGGAGGGTCGCCGGGGCAGCCCCAGCATTTT.

This clonotype was counted a few times. V is TRBV5-1 and J is TRBJ2-3; D is uncertain. The ends were cut back, 0 bases at V and 6 bases at J, with 14 bases in the middle. This CDR3 spans 15 amino acids. Per germline, CDR1 SGHRS and CDR2 YFSETQ. The CDR3 coding sequence is TGCGCCAGCAGCTTGGACAGCCCTGCTTTCGATACGCAGTATTTT. Its protein is CASSLDSPAFDTQYF. Full variable domain (missing parts from reference TRBV5-1 and TRBJ2-3): KAGVTQTPRYLIKTRGQQVTLSCSPISGHRSVSWYQQTPGQGLQFLFEYFSETQRNKGNFPGRFSGRQFSNSRSEMNVSTLELGDSALYLCASSLDSPAFDTQYFGPGTRLTVL.

This clonotype was counted between two and nine times. The chain couples TRBV20-1 to TRBJ2-3; D gene ambiguous. The CDR3 has 13 residues. The germline V gene encodes CDR1 DFQATT and CDR2 SNEGSKA (reference sequence). Trimming took off 1 base at V and 2 bases at J, with 7 bases between the two ends. CDR3 in DNA: TGCAGTGCTAGAGCTCCCTCCACAGATACGCAGTATTTT. Translation gives CSARAPSTDTQYF.

The V and J genes are TRBV6-5 and TRBJ1-1; TRBD1 might be the D (5 bases). Germline CDR1 and CDR2: MNHEY and SVGAGI. V was trimmed by 2 bases and J by 9 bases, leaving 7 bases between them. This CDR3 has 11 residues. In DNA form, the CDR3 reads TGTGCCAGCAGTTACCGACAGAAAGCTTTCTTT. Translation: CASSYRQKAFF.

The chain couples TRBV6-6 to TRBJ2-7; 7 bases match TRBD1. V dropped 5 bases and J dropped 3; count of bases not matched to a gene: 10. Germline CDR1 MNHNY, CDR2 SVGAGI (reference sequence). The CDR3 sequence is 15 residues long. Here the CDR3 DNA reads TGTGCCAGCAGTCCCCCCCGGACAGGAGGCTACGAGCAGTACTTC. Residues: CASSPPRTGGYEQYF.

This clonotype has more than one count but fewer than ten. Written as DNA, the CDR3 is TGTGCCAGCAGCCCTCGGGGGCTGACCTCCTACGAGCAGTACTTC. This codes for CASSPRGLTSYEQYF. V gene TRBV7-8 combines with J gene TRBJ2-7; D possibly matches TRBD1 or TRBD2 (6 bases each). CDR3 length: 15 residues. The ends were cut back, 5 bases at V and 0 bases at J, with 14 bases in the middle. Germline loops: CDR1 SGHVS, CDR2 FQNEAQ.

The chain employs TRBV7-3 and TRBJ2-2, with TRBD2 as a possible D gene (9 bases). Trimming shortened V by 5 bases and J by 4 bases, and 20 bases separated the two germline ends. CDR1 SGHTA and CDR2 FQGTGA come from the germline V gene. The CDR3 runs 17 residues. CDR3 DNA: TGTGCCAGCAGCCAGGGGGCGGGGGGGCCTGGCACCGGGGAGCTGTTTTTT. Protein sequence: CASSQGAGGPGTGELFF.

The sample holds a few counts of this clonotype. This chain joins TRBV7-9 and TRBJ2-7; 8 bases are a match to TRBD1. The CDR3 has 14 residues. V gave up 5 bases and J gave up 2 bases; unmatched junction bases: 5. Germline V CDR1 and CDR2: SEHNR, FQNEAQ (reference sequence). CDR3 protein: CASSQDRVPYEQYF. DNA for the CDR3: TGTGCCAGCAGCCAGGACAGGGTACCCTACGAGCAGTACTTC.

J is TRBJ2-1 and V is TRBV29-1; maybe TRBD2 (5 bases). CDR1 and CDR2 from the germline V gene are SQVTM and ANQGSEA. The CDR3 is 13 amino acids. V was pared by 3 bases and J by 4 bases, with 10 bases between. In DNA, the CDR3 is TGCAGCGTTGAGCACCGGACTTACAATGAGCAGTTCTTC. This sequence encodes CSVEHRTYNEQFF.

This clonotype was picked up a small number of times. This chain connects TRBV19 to TRBJ2-1, with TRBD2 as a possible D gene (7 bases). V gave up 7 bases and J gave up 8 bases, with 24 bases separating them. The CDR3 spans 16 residues. Germline V gene sequence: CDR1 LNHDA, CDR2 SQIVND (reference sequence). The CDR3 sequence is CASNSAGATGKDEQFF. In nucleotides, the CDR3 is TGTGCCAGTAATTCCGCGGGGGCTACCGGGAAGGATGAGCAGTTCTTC.

This chain links TRBV7-2 with TRBJ1-2, with D maybe TRBD1 (5 bases). The CDR3 spans 14 residues. V lost 5 bases and J lost 4, with 14 bases in between. The germline CDR1 and CDR2 sequences are SGHTA and FQGNSA. The CDR3 loop reads CASSPDRQTYGYTF. For the CDR3, the DNA is TGTGCCAGCAGCCCGGATCGACAGACCTATGGCTACACCTTC.

Only a few counts were recorded for this clonotype. The rearrangement uses TRBV5-1 and TRBJ1-5, with D uncertain. CDR3 length: 17 residues. Germline loops: CDR1 SGHRS, CDR2 YFSETQ. Deletions cut 0 bases from V and 3 bases from J, with 16 bases between. CDR3 nucleotide sequence: TGCGCCAGCAGCTTGGTACCCCCCGGGATCACCAATCAGCCCCAGCATTTT. This codes for CASSLVPPGITNQPQHF. Together with reference TRBV5-1 and TRBJ1-5, the CDR3 gives the full variable domain: KAGVTQTPRYLIKTRGQQVTLSCSPISGHRSVSWYQQTPGQGLQFLFEYFSETQRNKGNFPGRFSGRQFSNSRSEMNVSTLELGDSALYLCASSLVPPGITNQPQHFGDGTRLSIL.

This chain joins TRBV18 and TRBJ2-1, with D perhaps TRBD1 (5 bases). Germline CDR1 is KGHSH and CDR2 is LQKENI. This CDR3 comprises 15 residues. V gave up 3 bases and J gave up 3 bases, with 12 bases separating them. Written as DNA, the CDR3 is TGTGCCAGCTCACCGACAGCTCCCGGCTACAATGAGCAGTTCTTC. Translated, it gives CASSPTAPGYNEQFF.

A few counts support this clonotype. This sequence joins TRBV14 and TRBJ1-5, with D maybe TRBD1 (5 bases). The CDR3 covers 13 residues. Germline V gene lookup returns CDR1 SGHDN and CDR2 FVKESK. V lost 0 bases to trimming and J lost 6 bases, with 6 bases between them. CDR3: CASSQDQGQPQHF. CDR3 bases: TGTGCCAGCAGCCAAGACCAGGGTCAGCCCCAGCATTTT.